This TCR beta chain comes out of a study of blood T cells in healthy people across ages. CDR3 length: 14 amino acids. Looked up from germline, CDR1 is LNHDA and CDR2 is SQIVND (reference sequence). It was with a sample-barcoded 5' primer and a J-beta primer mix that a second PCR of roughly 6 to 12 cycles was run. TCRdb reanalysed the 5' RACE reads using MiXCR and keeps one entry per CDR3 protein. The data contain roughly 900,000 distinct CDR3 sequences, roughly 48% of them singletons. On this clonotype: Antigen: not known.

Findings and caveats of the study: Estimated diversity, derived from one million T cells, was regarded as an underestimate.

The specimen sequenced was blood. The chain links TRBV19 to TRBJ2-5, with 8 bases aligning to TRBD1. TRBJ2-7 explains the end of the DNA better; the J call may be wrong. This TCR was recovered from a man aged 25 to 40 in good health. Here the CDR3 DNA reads TGTGCCAGTAAAGTTGGGACAGGAGCCTACGAGCAGTACTTC. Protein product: CASKVGTGAYEQYF.